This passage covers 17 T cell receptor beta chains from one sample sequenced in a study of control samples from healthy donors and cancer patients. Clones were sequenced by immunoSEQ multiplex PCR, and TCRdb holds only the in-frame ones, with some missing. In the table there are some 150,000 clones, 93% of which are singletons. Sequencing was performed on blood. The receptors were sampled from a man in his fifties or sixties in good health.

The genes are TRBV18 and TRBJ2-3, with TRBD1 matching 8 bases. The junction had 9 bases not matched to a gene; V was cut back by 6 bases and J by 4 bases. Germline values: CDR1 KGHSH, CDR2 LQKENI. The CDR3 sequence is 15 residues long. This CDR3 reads CASSLVGQGSDTQYF. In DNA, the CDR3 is TGTGCCAGCTCCCTAGTCGGACAGGGCTCAGATACGCAGTATTTT.

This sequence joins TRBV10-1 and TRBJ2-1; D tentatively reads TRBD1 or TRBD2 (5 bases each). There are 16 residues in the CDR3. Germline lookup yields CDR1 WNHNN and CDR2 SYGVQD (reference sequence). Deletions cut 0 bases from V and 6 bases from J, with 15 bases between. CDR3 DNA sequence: TGCGCCAGCAGTGAGTCGAATAAGGGACGCCTCAATGAGCAGTTCTTC. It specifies CASSESNKGRLNEQFF.

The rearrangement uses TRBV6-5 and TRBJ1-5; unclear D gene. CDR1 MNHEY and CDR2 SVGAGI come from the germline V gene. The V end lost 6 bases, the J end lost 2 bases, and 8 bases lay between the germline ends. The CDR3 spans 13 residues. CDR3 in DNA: TGTGCCAGCAGGGAGGAAGGCAATCAGCCCCAGCATTTT. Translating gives CASREEGNQPQHF.

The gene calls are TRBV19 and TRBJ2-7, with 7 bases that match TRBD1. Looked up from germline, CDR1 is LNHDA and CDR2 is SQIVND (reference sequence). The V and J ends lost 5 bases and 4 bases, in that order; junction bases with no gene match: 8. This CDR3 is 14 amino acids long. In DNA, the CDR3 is TGTGCCAGTAGTCGACGGGACAGAAGGTACGAGCAGTACTTC. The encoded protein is CASSRRDRRYEQYF.

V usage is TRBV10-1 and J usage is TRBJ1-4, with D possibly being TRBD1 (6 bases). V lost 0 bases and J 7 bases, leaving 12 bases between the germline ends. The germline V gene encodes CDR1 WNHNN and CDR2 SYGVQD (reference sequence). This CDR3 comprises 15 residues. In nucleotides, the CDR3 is TGCGCCAGCAGTGAGTCCCGGGGCAGGGGTGAAAAACTGTTTTTT. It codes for CASSESRGRGEKLFF.

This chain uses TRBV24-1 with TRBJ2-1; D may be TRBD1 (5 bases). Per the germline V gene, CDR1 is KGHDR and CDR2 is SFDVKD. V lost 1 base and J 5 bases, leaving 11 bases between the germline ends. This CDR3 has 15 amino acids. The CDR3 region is CATSDLGQGDNEQFF. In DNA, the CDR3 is TGTGCCACCAGTGATTTAGGGCAGGGTGACAATGAGCAGTTCTTC.

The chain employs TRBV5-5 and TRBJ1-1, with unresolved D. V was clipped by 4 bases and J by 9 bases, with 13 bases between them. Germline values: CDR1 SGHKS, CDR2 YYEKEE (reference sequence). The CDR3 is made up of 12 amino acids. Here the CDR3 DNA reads TGTGCCAGCAGCCCCCAGCCTCCCCAAGCTTTCTTT. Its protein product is CASSPQPPQAFF.

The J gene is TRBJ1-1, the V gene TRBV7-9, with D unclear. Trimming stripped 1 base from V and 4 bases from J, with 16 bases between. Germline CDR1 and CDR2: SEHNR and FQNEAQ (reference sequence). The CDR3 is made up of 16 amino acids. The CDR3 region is CASSLGPALGGTEAFF. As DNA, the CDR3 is TGTGCCAGCAGCTTAGGCCCGGCCCTCGGAGGCACTGAAGCTTTCTTT.

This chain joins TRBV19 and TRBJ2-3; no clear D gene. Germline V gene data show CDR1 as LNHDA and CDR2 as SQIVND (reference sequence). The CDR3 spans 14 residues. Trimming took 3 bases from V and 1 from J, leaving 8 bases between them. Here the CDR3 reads CASSMSARTDTQYF. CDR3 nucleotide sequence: TGTGCCAGTAGTATGTCGGCGCGCACAGATACGCAGTATTTT.

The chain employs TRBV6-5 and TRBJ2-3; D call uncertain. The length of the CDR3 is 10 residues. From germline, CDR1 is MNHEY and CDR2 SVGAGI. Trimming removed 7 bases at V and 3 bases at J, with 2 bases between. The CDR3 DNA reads TGTGCCAGCATGACAGATACGCAGTATTTT. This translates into CASMTDTQYF.

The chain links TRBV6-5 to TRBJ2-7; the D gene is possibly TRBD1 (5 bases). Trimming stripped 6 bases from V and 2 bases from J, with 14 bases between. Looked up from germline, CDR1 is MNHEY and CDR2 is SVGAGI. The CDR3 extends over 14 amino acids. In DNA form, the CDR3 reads TGTGCCAGCAGCCTTCTGGCAGGGCCCTACGAGCAGTACTTC. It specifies CASSLLAGPYEQYF.

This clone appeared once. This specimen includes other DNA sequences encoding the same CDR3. CDR3 nucleotides: TGTGCCAGCAGTTACGGACGGCTGAACACTGAAGCTTTCTTT. It specifies CASSYGRLNTEAFF. This chain joins TRBV6-5 and TRBJ1-1; D is ambiguous. Trimming removed 2 bases from V and 0 bases from J, with 7 bases in between. Germline V gives CDR1 MNHEY, CDR2 SVGAGI. This CDR3 contains 14 residues.

The CDR3 sequence is CASSLGGGHSNQPQHF. In DNA, the CDR3 is TGTGCCAGCAGCTTAGGAGGGGGCCATAGCAATCAGCCCCAGCATTTT. V usage is TRBV7-2 and J usage is TRBJ1-5; 7 positions match TRBD1. Trimming removed 1 base from V and 0 bases from J; junction bases left unmatched: 3. There are 16 residues in the CDR3. Germline V gene sequence: CDR1 SGHTA, CDR2 FQGNSA.

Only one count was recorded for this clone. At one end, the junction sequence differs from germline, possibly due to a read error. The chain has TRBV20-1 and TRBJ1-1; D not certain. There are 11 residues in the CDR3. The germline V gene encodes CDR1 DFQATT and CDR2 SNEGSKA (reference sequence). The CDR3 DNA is TGCAGTGCGAGAGCTAACACTGAAGCTTTCTTT. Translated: CSARANTEAFF.

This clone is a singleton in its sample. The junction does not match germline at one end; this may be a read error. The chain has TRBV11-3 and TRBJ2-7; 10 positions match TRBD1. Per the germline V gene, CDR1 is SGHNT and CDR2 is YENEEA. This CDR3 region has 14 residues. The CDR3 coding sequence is TGTGCCAGCAGCTCGGGACAGGGGAGAGGTGAGCAGTGCTTC. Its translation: CASSSGQGRGEQCF.

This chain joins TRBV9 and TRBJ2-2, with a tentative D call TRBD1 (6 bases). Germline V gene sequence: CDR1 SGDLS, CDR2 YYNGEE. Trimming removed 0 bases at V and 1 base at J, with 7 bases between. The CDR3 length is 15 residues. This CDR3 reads CASSVVGQNTGELFF. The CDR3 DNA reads TGTGCCAGCAGCGTAGTGGGACAGAACACCGGGGAGCTGTTTTTT.

The CDR3 region is CASSSLKNTEAFF. The CDR3 region has the DNA TGTGCCAGCAGCTCCCTCAAGAACACTGAAGCTTTCTTT. The chain links TRBV3-1 (or the pseudogene TRBV3-2) to TRBJ1-1; D is unclear. This CDR3 has 13 amino acids. V dropped 5 bases and J dropped 1 base, with 8 bases sitting between them. Germline CDR1 is LGHDT and CDR2 is YNNKEL (reference sequence).